This TCR beta chain was observed in a study of blood T cell repertoires in COVID-19. Study details: Samples taken during acute and convalescent COVID-19 were collected in the United States, Italy and Spain.

Germline loops: CDR1 MDHEN, CDR2 SYDVKM. The V and J ends lost 6 bases and 4 bases respectively, with 21 bases between them. The CDR3 spans 16 residues. Living in 24 US areas, the participants were between about 18 and 100 years of age. What the recovered Cohort 3 donors had was two negative PCRs, clearance, or symptom resolution. As handled by the study authors: Estimation of nucleated cell counts was performed using reference gene primer amplification. Profiling relied on immunoSEQ multiplex PCR, and the TCRdb table lists in-frame clones only, not all of them. V, J and clone size were drawn from that table, and D and trimming were deduced from the DNA. Of approximately 300,000 clones in the sample, approximately 83% were seen once.

The chain combines TRBV28 with TRBJ2-5; D is possibly TRBD2 (5 bases). This receptor was identified in a woman in her 30s who had recovered from COVID-19. The sample comprised PBMCs or T cells enriched from blood (not recorded which). For the CDR3, the DNA is TGTGCCAGCAGCTTTCCTTTTCTTCGCGAGGGAGAGACCCAGTACTTC. Translating it yields CASSFPFLREGETQYF. Full variable domain (missing parts from reference TRBV28 and TRBJ2-5): DVKVTQSSRYLVKRTGEKVFLECVQDMDHENMFWYRQDPGLGLRLIYFSYDVKMKEKGDIPEGYSVSREKKERFSLILESASTNQTSMYLCASSFPFLREGETQYFGPGTRLLVL.